These T cell receptor beta chains were read from a single sample in a study of shared clonotypes between healthy human individuals. Method: immunoSEQ multiplex PCR; TCRdb's copy keeps in-frame clones and lacks some. This table has approximately 840,000 clones, 96% appearing once. The sequencing sample was made of naive CD8+ T cells sorted from blood. The receptors originated from a man aged 25 to 40 in good health. The CDR3 runs from the conserved cysteine through the conserved F or W. The order of the fields is D gene, V gene, clone size, J gene, CDR3 DNA, CDR3 protein. D genes are given only for firm matches. Clone size is shown for a subset of rows, as once, few, many or a class of expanded clone.

d_gene: .; v_gene: TRBV14; abundance: .; j_gene: TRBJ1-2; CDR3nt: TGTGCCAGCAGCCCTTGGGATGGGGGTGGTGGCTACACCTTC; CDR3aa: CASSPWDGGGGYTF
d_gene: TRBD1; v_gene: TRBV27; abundance: .; j_gene: TRBJ1-1; CDR3nt: TGTGCCAGCAGTTTCAGGGGGCCCGGCACTGAAGCTTTCTTT; CDR3aa: CASSFRGPGTEAFF
d_gene: .; v_gene: TRBV30; abundance: .; j_gene: TRBJ1-2; CDR3nt: TGTGCCTGGAGTGGGAGGAGTGGTGGCTACACCTTC; CDR3aa: CAWSGRSGGYTF
d_gene: .; v_gene: TRBV13; abundance: .; j_gene: TRBJ2-7; CDR3nt: TGTGCCAGCAGCTTAGCCGGACCCGGGACGGATTACGAGCAGTACTTC; CDR3aa: CASSLAGPGTDYEQYF
d_gene: TRBD1; v_gene: TRBV5-1; abundance: .; j_gene: TRBJ2-1; CDR3nt: TGCGCCAGCAGGAAAGGGACAGACTACAATGAGCAGTTCTTC; CDR3aa: CASRKGTDYNEQFF
d_gene: .; v_gene: TRBV30; abundance: .; j_gene: TRBJ1-3; CDR3nt: TGTGCCTGTGAACAGGGCTCCTCTGGAAACACCATATATTTT; CDR3aa: CACEQGSSGNTIYF
d_gene: TRBD2; v_gene: TRBV6-4; abundance: .; j_gene: TRBJ2-3; CDR3nt: TGTGCCAGCAGTCCCGGGACTAGCGACACAGATACGCAGTATTTT; CDR3aa: CASSPGTSDTDTQYF
d_gene: .; v_gene: TRBV6-1; abundance: .; j_gene: TRBJ2-7; CDR3nt: TGTGCCAGCCATAGCGGATCCTACGAGCAGTACTTC; CDR3aa: CASHSGSYEQYF
d_gene: .; v_gene: TRBV7-9; abundance: .; j_gene: TRBJ2-4; CDR3nt: TGTGCCAGCAGCTCCGGGGAGGGGGCGGCCAAAAACATTCAGTACTTC; CDR3aa: CASSSGEGAAKNIQYF
d_gene: .; v_gene: TRBV18; abundance: .; j_gene: TRBJ2-7; CDR3nt: TGTGCCAGCTCCCGGACAGCCTCCTACGAGCAGTACTTC; CDR3aa: CASSRTASYEQYF
d_gene: TRBD1; v_gene: TRBV5-4; abundance: .; j_gene: TRBJ2-1; CDR3nt: TGTGCCAGCAGCTTGGTGGGACAGAGCTCCTACAATGAGCAGTTCTTC; CDR3aa: CASSLVGQSSYNEQFF
d_gene: TRBD1; v_gene: TRBV7-2; abundance: .; j_gene: TRBJ2-2; CDR3nt: TGTGCCAGCAGCTCCATGGTCCCGGGACAGCTAACCGGGGAGCTGTTTTTT; CDR3aa: CASSSMVPGQLTGELFF
d_gene: TRBD1; v_gene: TRBV4-1; abundance: .; j_gene: TRBJ2-7; CDR3nt: TGCGCCAGCAGCACCGGACAGGTCGTGGGCTCCTACGAGCAGTACTTC; CDR3aa: CASSTGQVVGSYEQYF
d_gene: TRBD2; v_gene: TRBV5-1; abundance: .; j_gene: TRBJ2-7; CDR3nt: TGCGCCAGCAGCTTGGTCCAGCGGGAGTACGAGCAGTACTTC; CDR3aa: CASSLVQREYEQYF
d_gene: .; v_gene: TRBV11-2; abundance: .; j_gene: TRBJ2-7; CDR3nt: TGTGCCAGCAGCCTGGGGCCAACCTACGAGCAGTACTTC; CDR3aa: CASSLGPTYEQYF
d_gene: .; v_gene: TRBV5-5; abundance: .; j_gene: TRBJ2-3; CDR3nt: TGTGCCAGCACCGGCGGCAATACGCAGTATTTT; CDR3aa: CASTGGNTQYF
d_gene: .; v_gene: TRBV6-1; abundance: .; j_gene: TRBJ2-7; CDR3nt: TGTGCCAGCAGTGTAAGACAGGAGAGCTCCTACGAGCAGTACTTC; CDR3aa: CASSVRQESSYEQYF
d_gene: TRBD2; v_gene: TRBV14; abundance: .; j_gene: TRBJ2-1; CDR3nt: TGTGCCAGCAGTCCCAGGGTGGGACTAGCGGCCTACAATGAGCAGTTCTTC; CDR3aa: CASSPRVGLAAYNEQFF
d_gene: TRBD2; v_gene: TRBV5-1; abundance: .; j_gene: TRBJ2-5; CDR3nt: TGCGCCAGCAGCTTGGTACCGGGAGGCGGAGAGACCCAGTACTTC; CDR3aa: CASSLVPGGGETQYF
d_gene: .; v_gene: TRBV2; abundance: .; j_gene: TRBJ2-7; CDR3nt: TGTGCCAGCAGTGAGGTAGGGGGTTACGAGCAGTACTTC; CDR3aa: CASSEVGGYEQYF
d_gene: TRBD1; v_gene: TRBV5-1; abundance: once; j_gene: TRBJ2-7; CDR3nt: TGCGCCAGCAGCCCAATCGGGACAGAGCGGTACGAGCAGTACTTC; CDR3aa: CASSPIGTERYEQYF
d_gene: TRBD2; v_gene: TRBV6-4; abundance: .; j_gene: TRBJ2-7; CDR3nt: TGTGCCAGCAGTGACTATACTAGCGGTTCCTACGAGCAGTACTTC; CDR3aa: CASSDYTSGSYEQYF
d_gene: .; v_gene: TRBV2; abundance: .; j_gene: TRBJ2-2; CDR3nt: TGTGCCACCCCCAGGCCCACCGGGGAGCTGTTTTTT; CDR3aa: CATPRPTGELFF
d_gene: .; v_gene: TRBV7-6; abundance: .; j_gene: TRBJ2-5; CDR3nt: TGTGCCAGCAGTTTCTCGGGGTCAAGCGGGCAAGAGACCCAGTACTTC; CDR3aa: CASSFSGSSGQETQYF
d_gene: .; v_gene: TRBV27; abundance: .; j_gene: TRBJ2-1; CDR3nt: TGTGCCAGCAGCCGGGCGGAGATTTATGAGCAGTTCTTC; CDR3aa: CASSRAEIYEQFF
d_gene: .; v_gene: TRBV29-1; abundance: .; j_gene: TRBJ2-7; CDR3nt: TGCAGCGTTTGGACAAGTAGCTACGAGCAGTACTTC; CDR3aa: CSVWTSSYEQYF
d_gene: TRBD2; v_gene: TRBV4-1; abundance: .; j_gene: TRBJ2-7; CDR3nt: TGCGCCAGCAGCCAAGAGCCCCTACTAGCGGGCTCCTACGAGCAGTACTTC; CDR3aa: CASSQEPLLAGSYEQYF
d_gene: .; v_gene: TRBV7-7; abundance: .; j_gene: TRBJ2-1; CDR3nt: TGTGCTAGCAGCTTACAATTTAGGGACAATGAGCAGTTCTTC; CDR3aa: CASSLQFRDNEQFF